The clone carrying this TCR beta chain was counted ten times or more. cDNA molecules, individually, were tagged with unique molecular identifiers. TCRdb passed the 5' RACE reads through MiXCR, listing each CDR3 protein once. The sample yields under 50,000 distinct CDR3 sequences, over 3.5% seen once. The sample belongs to a study of early T cells in non-severe SARS-CoV-2 infection. CDR1 LGHDT and CDR2 YNNKEL come from the germline V gene (reference sequence). Trimming cost V 4 bases and J 9 bases, with 13 bases left between them. The CDR3 has 13 residues. The source is an adult who was a healthcare worker with PCR-confirmed SARS-CoV-2 infection or an uninfected control (not recorded which). The chain couples TRBV3-1 to TRBJ2-1; D not certain. Sequencing was carried out using whole blood. The CDR3 protein is CASSPRRAGEQFF. For the CDR3, the DNA is TGTGCCAGCAGCCCCCGTAGGGCCGGTGAGCAGTTCTTC.